The sequence of this TCR beta chain was determined in a study of response to subunit inactivated influenza vaccine. Notes on the study in general: The authors offered the suggestion that each seasonal influenza vaccination recruits few new T cells.

TCRdb itself ran the RT-PCR reads through MiXCR, one entry per CDR3 protein. This sample carries about 780,000 distinct CDR3 sequences, around 20% of them seen once, and the ten largest clones take approximately 10%. This CDR3 has 13 amino acids. With 2 bases clipped from V and 3 bases from J, the junction kept 1 base outside the gene matches. The germline V gene encodes CDR1 ENHRY and CDR2 SYGVKD. This clonotype was seen only a few times. Its specificity is not known. The chain couples TRBV10-3 to TRBJ2-7, with TRBD1 identical over 7 bases. The specimen was PBMCs from blood, collected about 5 days after vaccination. This TCR came from a man aged 45-65 years who received an inactivated influenza vaccine. The CDR3 is CAISETGVYEQYF. The CDR3, as DNA: TGTGCCATCAGTGAGACAGGGGTCTACGAGCAGTACTTC.